This T cell receptor (beta chain) comes out of a study of blood T cell repertoires in COVID-19 (dated by TCRdb to about 2020). About the investigation overall: Samples from collaborators originated in the United States, Italy and Spain and spanned both the acute and convalescent phases of COVID-19. The material from the prospective study consisted of cDNA or gDNA derived from T cells, B-cell-depleted T cells, or PBMCs. The dataset comprised deeply sampled blood TCRbeta repertoires from subjects exposed to, actively infected with, or recovered from COVID-19. A freely available public database, intended as a resource for researchers studying the immune response to SARS-CoV-2, is where the repertoires were released. The samples were drawn from two sources: the first 160 participants of the ongoing ImmuneRACE study, and 1,200 or so subjects contributed by 6 global collaborators. A de-identified subject ID, COVID-19 status, age in years and sex were almost always included in the sample metadata. Where HLA class I and class II types were available, the types were taken from metadata supplied by the sample provider, not from assay-based typing.

Turning to this clone: Its specific antigen is unknown. Nothing much larger sits one base from this clone, and base qualities are not available.

Counted from cysteine to phenylalanine, this CDR3 has 15 amino acids. The kept DNA is CDR3 alone, 45 bases in frame from the first base. The junction carries 14 bases between V and J, which are trimmed by 3 bases and 2 bases respectively. CDR1 is given as MGHRA and CDR2 as YSYEKL, both from the germline V gene. Overall study outcomes, separate from this receptor: How much clinical and demographic metadata was included differed by source and by participant, and the metadata was provided uncurated.

TCRbeta CDR3 regions were amplified from genomic DNA using the immunoSEQ Assay, a bias-controlled multiplex PCR. Processing in the source paper ran as follows. The number of nucleated cells in each sample was estimated from the amplification of reference gene primers within the assay. Sequence reads were collapsed and filtered to measure the absolute abundance of every unique TCRbeta CDR3 rearrangement. Productive Simpson clonality was computed per sample as the square root of Simpson's diversity index over productive rearrangements. Sourced from immuneACCESS, this table was stored by TCRdb with only in-frame sequences that have V and J called. A share of the clones is absent; for the studies checked, an unresolved V gene accounts for under half, and the remainder has no known explanation. V and J calls and clone size follow that table, whereas D and trimming were derived from the DNA. This sample holds approximately 75,000 clones; approximately 86% were observed only once. The ten largest make up approximately 29% of the sample.

Each collaborating institution followed its own protocols to collect whole blood in K2EDTA tubes. For TCRbeta analysis, collaborators shipped samples in one of three forms: frozen whole blood, isolated PBMCs, or DNA extracted from either of those sample types. Here the chain combines TRBV4-1 and TRBJ2-7; a weak D assignment points to TRBD1 (6 bases agree). Sequenced material: peripheral blood. This sequence was found in a man aged 50 to 59 with acute or convalescent COVID-19. The DNA reads TGCGCCAGCAGCCATCTCCAGGGGCCAGCCTACGAGCAGTACTTC. Translation gives CASSHLQGPAYEQYF.